The 24 T cell receptor beta chains given below trace back to one sample, sequenced in a study of T cells after yellow fever vaccination. TCRdb reprocessed the 5' RACE reads via MiXCR and lists one record per CDR3 protein. The sample carries some 560,000 distinct CDR3 sequences, 15% to 20% recorded once. The input for sequencing was PBMCs, taken 15 days after the yellow fever booster vaccination. The origin of the receptors is a man aged 25 to 40 who received the YFV17D yellow fever vaccine.

The chain combines TRBV10-3 with TRBJ1-2, with TRBD1 matching 11 bases. Trimming at V came to 6 bases and at J to 8 bases, leaving 5 bases not matched to a gene. CDR3 size: 13 residues. CDR1 is ENHRY and CDR2 is SYGVKD in the germline V gene. CDR3 residues: CAISKGQGDGYTF. CDR3 bases: TGTGCCATCAGCAAGGGACAGGGGGACGGCTACACCTTC.

In its sample, this clonotype was seen a few times. J is TRBJ2-7 and V is TRBV3-1, with D maybe TRBD2 (6 bases). This CDR3 contains 12 residues. CDR1 is LGHDT, CDR2 YNNKEL, per germline (reference sequence). Deletions cut 8 bases from V and 2 bases from J, with 10 bases between. CDR3 loop: CASGGFPYEQYF. CDR3 bases: TGTGCCAGCGGGGGGTTCCCCTACGAGCAGTACTTC.

This clonotype was found a few times. This sequence joins TRBV9 and TRBJ2-3, with no clear D. Trimming cost V 9 bases and J 0 bases, with 11 bases left between them. Germline V gene lookup returns CDR1 SGDLS and CDR2 YYNGEE. This CDR3 is built from 13 residues. The DNA for the CDR3 is TGTGCCAACCCCCCCCCTAGCACAGATACGCAGTATTTT. Protein: CANPPPSTDTQYF.

CDR3 in DNA: TGTGCCTGGCGCCCGCTTGAAACCCAGTACTTC. It specifies CAWRPLETQYF. The chain recombines TRBV30 with TRBJ2-5; D uncertain. The V end lost 5 bases, the J end lost 8 bases, and 12 bases lay between the germline ends. Germline-derived CDR1 and CDR2 are GTSNPN and SVGIG (reference sequence). The CDR3 loop spans 11 amino acids.

CDR3 nucleotides: TGCAGTGCAGTTTCGGGACTAGCGGGAGACACAGATACGCAGTATTTT. This sequence encodes CSAVSGLAGDTDTQYF. V usage is TRBV20-1 and J usage is TRBJ2-3; 14 bases align to TRBD2. The germline CDR1 and CDR2 sequences are DFQATT and SNEGSKA (reference sequence). V trimming: 6 bases; J trimming: 2 bases; junction bases outside the gene matches: 7. The CDR3 is made up of 16 amino acids.

This chain uses TRBV20-1 with TRBJ2-5, with 14 bases matching TRBD2. The CDR3 totals 17 residues. Germline CDR1 and CDR2: DFQATT and SNEGSKA (reference sequence). Trimming cost V 2 bases and J 1 base; bases outside gene matches: 6. The DNA for the CDR3 is TGCAGTGCTAGAAAGGGACTAGCGGGAGTAACCCAAGAGACCCAGTACTTC. Residues: CSARKGLAGVTQETQYF.

As DNA, the CDR3 is TGTGCCAGCAGTCCTTTGTCCAGAACAGGGGGGCGCGATCAGCCCCAGCATTTT. It encodes CASSPLSRTGGRDQPQHF. The V call is TRBV28, the J call TRBJ1-5; 8 bases align to TRBD1. V lost 5 bases to trimming and J lost 5 bases; unmatched junction nucleotides: 17. Germline V gives CDR1 MDHEN, CDR2 SYDVKM. The CDR3 runs 18 residues.

This clonotype was counted between two and nine times. J is TRBJ2-5 and V is TRBV7-8; 8 bases are shared with TRBD2. Germline-derived CDR1 and CDR2 are SGHVS and FQNEAQ. CDR3 length: 16 residues. The V segment lost 6 bases and the J segment 0 bases; nucleotides outside the gene matches: 9. CDR3 region: CASRTGTSGYQETQYF. The CDR3 nucleotides are TGTGCCAGCAGGACAGGTACTAGCGGATACCAAGAGACCCAGTACTTC.

Here the CDR3 reads CASSATGGGEQFF. In nucleotides, the CDR3 is TGTGCCAGCAGTGCCACAGGGGGCGGTGAGCAGTTCTTC. The chain carries TRBV6-4 and TRBJ2-1; the match to TRBD1 covers 9 bases. Germline CDR1 reads MRHNA; CDR2 reads SNTAGT. This CDR3 spans 13 amino acids. The V gene end was trimmed by 4 bases and the J gene end by 9 bases; junction bases not matched to a gene: 4.

The V call is TRBV7-8, the J call TRBJ2-5; possible D gene TRBD1, 6 bases. V lost 5 bases to trimming and J lost 2 bases, with 12 bases between them. This CDR3 is 14 amino acids long. The germline V gene has CDR1 SGHVS and CDR2 FQNEAQ. The CDR3 loop reads CASSPWTAQETQYF. The CDR3 DNA reads as TGTGCCAGCAGCCCCTGGACAGCGCAAGAGACCCAGTACTTC.

Written as DNA, the CDR3 is TGTGCCAGCAGTATGGGGACGCCGGGGAGGGGGCCCCAGCATTTT. As protein: CASSMGTPGRGPQHF. This chain links TRBV12-3 or TRBV12-4 with TRBJ1-5; D possibly corresponds to TRBD1 (5 bases). V gave up 5 bases and J gave up 9 bases, with 20 bases separating them. This CDR3 contains 15 residues.

This clonotype was detected only a few times. The V and J genes are TRBV3-1 and TRBJ2-3, with D tentatively TRBD1 or TRBD2 (5 bases each). The CDR3 extends over 15 amino acids. Deletions cut 0 bases from V and 2 bases from J, with 9 bases between. Looked up from germline, CDR1 is LGHDT and CDR2 is YNNKEL (reference sequence). CDR3 nucleotide sequence: TGTGCCAGCAGCCAAGATCCGGGACCCACAGATACGCAGTATTTT. This codes for CASSQDPGPTDTQYF.

The chain combines TRBV5-6 with TRBJ2-1; the match to TRBD2 covers 9 bases. The CDR3 has 15 residues. Looked up from germline, CDR1 is SGHDT and CDR2 is YYEEEE. The trim removed 2 bases at V and 6 bases at J, leaving 6 bases unmatched. CDR3 DNA sequence: TGTGCCAGCAGCTTAGAGCGGGAGGCGGGCAATGAGCAGTTCTTC. Protein product: CASSLEREAGNEQFF.

This CDR3 is CASSLKEHTGELFF. CDR3 bases: TGTGCCAGCAGCTTAAAAGAGCACACCGGGGAGCTGTTTTTT. The chain is built from TRBV11-2 and TRBJ2-2, with D unresolved. The CDR3 runs 14 residues. V was pared by 2 bases and J by 3 bases, with 7 bases between. Germline V gene lookup returns CDR1 SGHAT and CDR2 FQNNGV. The full variable domain, with the rest looked up from reference TRBV11-2 and TRBJ2-2, is EAGVAQSPRYKIIEKRQSVAFWCNPISGHATLYWYQQILGQGPKLLIQFQNNGVVDDSQLPKDRFSAERLKGVDSTLKIQPAKLEDSAVYLCASSLKEHTGELFFGEGSRLTVL.

V gene TRBV9 combines with J gene TRBJ1-5; D remains ambiguous. The germline CDR1 and CDR2 sequences are SGDLS and YYNGEE. CDR3 length: 15 residues. Trimming took off 1 base at V and 0 bases at J, with 8 bases between the two ends. CDR3: CASSVRRDSNQPQHF. The DNA of the CDR3 is TGTGCCAGCAGCGTAAGGAGGGATAGCAATCAGCCCCAGCATTTT.

This clonotype was seen a few times. Here the CDR3 DNA reads TGCAGTGCGCTGACTAGCGGGAGCACCGAGCAGTACTTC. Translating it yields CSALTSGSTEQYF. This sequence joins TRBV20-1 and TRBJ2-7, with 12 bases that match TRBD2. There are 13 residues in the CDR3. CDR1 is DFQATT, CDR2 SNEGSKA, per germline (reference sequence). The J segment lost 6 bases and the V segment lost 6 bases, leaving 6 bases of the junction unmatched.

The CDR3 loop reads CASSNTGQSTDTQYF. CDR3 nucleotide sequence: TGTGCCAGCAGTAATACTGGACAGAGCACAGATACGCAGTATTTT. The chain recombines TRBV6-1 with TRBJ2-3, with a tentative D call TRBD1 (6 bases). This CDR3 comprises 15 residues. Trimming took off 5 bases at V and 0 bases at J, with 12 bases between the two ends. Germline V gene lookup returns CDR1 MNHNS and CDR2 SASEGT.

This clonotype appeared a few times. The chain couples TRBV10-3 to TRBJ2-3, with 12 bases identical to TRBD2. Trimming removed 10 bases from V and 1 base from J; junction bases left unmatched: 15. The CDR3 has 18 amino acids. Germline values: CDR1 ENHRY, CDR2 SYGVKD. CDR3 sequence reads: CATASQLAGGGGTDTQYF. CDR3 DNA: TGTGCCACCGCCTCCCAACTAGCGGGAGGTGGGGGCACAGATACGCAGTATTTT.

The chain joins TRBV5-1 to TRBJ2-7; TRBD2 matches at 14 bases. The V and J ends lost 0 bases and 6 bases, in that order; junction bases with no gene match: 2. The CDR3 is made up of 15 amino acids. The germline V gene encodes CDR1 SGHRS and CDR2 YFSETQ. The CDR3: CASSLEGLAGGEQYF. In DNA, the CDR3 is TGCGCCAGCAGCTTGGAAGGACTAGCGGGAGGCGAGCAGTACTTC.

The V call is TRBV20-1, the J call TRBJ2-3; unclear D gene. Germline loops: CDR1 DFQATT, CDR2 SNEGSKA (reference sequence). Trimming left V 0 bases short and J 4 bases short, with 2 bases between. This CDR3 region has 11 residues. The CDR3 nucleotides read TGCAGTGCTAGAGAATCAGATACGCAGTATTTT. Protein: CSARESDTQYF.

In its sample, this clonotype was seen a few times. The gene calls are TRBV9 and TRBJ2-2; D call uncertain. V was cut by 0 bases and J by 4 bases, with 7 bases left in between. Germline assignment: CDR1 SGDLS and CDR2 YYNGEE. CDR3 length: 14 residues. CDR3 residues: CASSVVWRTGELFF. DNA for the CDR3: TGTGCCAGCAGCGTAGTGTGGCGCACCGGGGAGCTGTTTTTT. Full variable domain (rest looked up from reference TRBV9 and TRBJ2-2): DSGVTQTPKHLITATGQRVTLRCSPRSGDLSVYWYQQSLDQGLQFLIQYYNGEERAKGNILERFSAQQFPDLHSELNLSSLELGDSALYFCASSVVWRTGELFFGEGSRLTVL.

Comment on this clonotype: Its ends do not fully match the called genes, so a read error is possible. The rearrangement links TRBV19 to TRBJ2-2, with D perhaps TRBD1 (6 bases). There are 16 residues in the CDR3. CDR1 is LNHDA and CDR2 is SQIVND in the germline V gene (reference sequence). The CDR3 DNA reads as TGTGCCAGTAGTATAGCCGGGACACTCAACACCGGGGAGTTGTTTTTT. This codes for CASSIAGTLNTGELFF. The full variable domain, its missing parts supplied by reference TRBV19 and TRBJ2-2, is DGGITQSPKYLFRKEGQNVTLSCEQNLNHDAMYWYRQDPGQGLRLIYYSQIVNDFQKGDIAEGYSVSREKKESFPLTVTSAQKNPTAFYLCASSIAGTLNTGELFFGEGSRLTVL.

This clonotype has a handful of counts. The rearrangement joins TRBV7-8 to TRBJ2-3; no clear D gene. This CDR3 spans 13 amino acids. Germline CDR1 SGHVS, CDR2 FQNEAQ. With 6 bases removed from V and 4 bases from J, the gap between germline ends came to 11 bases. Here the CDR3 reads CASRLSSADTQYF. The DNA of the CDR3 is TGTGCCAGCAGACTCTCCAGCGCAGATACGCAGTATTTT.

This clonotype turned up a few times. V usage is TRBV3-1 and J usage is TRBJ2-7; 11 bases agree with TRBD2. This CDR3 is 14 amino acids long. Germline V gene data show CDR1 as LGHDT and CDR2 as YNNKEL (reference sequence). The J segment lost 11 bases and the V segment lost 1 base, leaving 7 bases of the junction unmatched. The CDR3 DNA is TGTGCCAGCAGCCAAGGCGGGAGACTAGCGGGGAAGTACTTC. This encodes CASSQGGRLAGKYF.